The clone carrying this T cell receptor beta chain occurred a few times. These data originate in a study of T-cell reconstitution after alpha-beta-depleted transplantation in children. The authors prepared the TCRbeta library with unique molecular identifiers. TCRdb ran MiXCR on the PCR reads and lists one entry per CDR3 protein. The repertoire consists of more than 250,000 distinct CDR3 sequences, with 9.5% to 10% occurring once and the leading ten covering over 9%. The receptor comes from a human donor who donated a stem cell graft to a child with SCID. Sequences were derived from PBMCs from the stem cell graft donor, sampled from the stem cell graft.

CDR3 sequence reads: CASSFLGGNQPQHF. CDR3 nucleotides: TGTGCCAGCAGCTTCCTCGGGGGCAATCAGCCCCAGCATTTT. The chain has TRBV5-6 and TRBJ1-5; D call uncertain. This CDR3 is 14 amino acids long. The germline V and J ends were trimmed by 2 bases and 2 bases, with 8 bases remaining between them. Germline V gives CDR1 SGHDT, CDR2 YYEEEE. Full variable domain (rest looked up from reference TRBV5-6 and TRBJ1-5): DAGVTQSPTHLIKTRGQQVTLRCSPKSGHDTVSWYQQALGQGPQFIFQYYEEEERQRGNFPDRFSGHQFPNYSSELNVNALLLGDSALYLCASSFLGGNQPQHFGDGTRLSIL.